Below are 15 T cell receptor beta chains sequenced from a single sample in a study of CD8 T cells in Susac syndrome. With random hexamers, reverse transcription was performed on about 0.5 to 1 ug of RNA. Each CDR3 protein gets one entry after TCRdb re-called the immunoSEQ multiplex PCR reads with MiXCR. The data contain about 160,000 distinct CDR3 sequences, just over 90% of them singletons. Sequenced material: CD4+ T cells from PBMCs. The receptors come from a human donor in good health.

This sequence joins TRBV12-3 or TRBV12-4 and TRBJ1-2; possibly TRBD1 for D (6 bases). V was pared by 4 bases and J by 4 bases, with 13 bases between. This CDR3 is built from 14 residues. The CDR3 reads CASSYGGQIYGYTF. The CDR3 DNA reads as TGTGCCAGCAGTTACGGAGGACAGATCTATGGCTACACCTTC.

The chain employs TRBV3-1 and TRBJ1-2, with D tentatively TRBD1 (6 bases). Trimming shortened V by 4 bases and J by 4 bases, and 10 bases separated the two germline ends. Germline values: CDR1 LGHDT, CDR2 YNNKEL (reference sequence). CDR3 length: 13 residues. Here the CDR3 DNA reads TGTGCCAGCAGCCCGGGGGACATCTATGGCTACACCTTC. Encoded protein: CASSPGDIYGYTF.

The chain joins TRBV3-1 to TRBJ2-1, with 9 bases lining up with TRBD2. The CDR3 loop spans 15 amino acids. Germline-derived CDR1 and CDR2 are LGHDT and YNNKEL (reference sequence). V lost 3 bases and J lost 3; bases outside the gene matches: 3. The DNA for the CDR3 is TGTGCCAGCAGCCAGAATAGCGGGAGCTACAATGAGCAGTTCTTC. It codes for CASSQNSGSYNEQFF.

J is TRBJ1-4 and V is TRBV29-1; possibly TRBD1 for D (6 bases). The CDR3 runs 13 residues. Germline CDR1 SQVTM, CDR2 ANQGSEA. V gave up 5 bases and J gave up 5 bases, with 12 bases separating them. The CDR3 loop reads CSVQGLRNEKLFF. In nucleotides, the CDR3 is TGCAGCGTTCAGGGGTTGAGGAATGAAAAACTGTTTTTT.

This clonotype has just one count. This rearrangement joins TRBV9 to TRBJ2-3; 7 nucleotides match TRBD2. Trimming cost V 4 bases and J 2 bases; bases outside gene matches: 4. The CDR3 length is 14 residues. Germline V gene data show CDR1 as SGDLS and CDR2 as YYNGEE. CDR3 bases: TGTGCCAGCAGCCCGCGGGACTACACAGATACGCAGTATTTT. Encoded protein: CASSPRDYTDTQYF.

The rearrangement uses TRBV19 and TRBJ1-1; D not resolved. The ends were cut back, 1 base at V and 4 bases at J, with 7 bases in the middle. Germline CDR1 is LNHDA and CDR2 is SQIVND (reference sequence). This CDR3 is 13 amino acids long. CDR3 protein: CASSIGPVTEAFF. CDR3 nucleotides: TGTGCCAGTAGTATAGGGCCCGTCACTGAAGCTTTCTTT.

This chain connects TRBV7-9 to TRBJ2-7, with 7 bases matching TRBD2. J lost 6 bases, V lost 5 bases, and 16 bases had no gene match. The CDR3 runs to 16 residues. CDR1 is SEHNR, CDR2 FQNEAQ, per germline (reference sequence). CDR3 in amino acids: CASSPKTSSPPFEQYF. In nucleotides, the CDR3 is TGTGCCAGCAGCCCGAAGACTAGCAGCCCGCCGTTCGAGCAGTACTTC. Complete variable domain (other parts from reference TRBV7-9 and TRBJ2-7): DTGVSQNPRHKITKRGQNVTFRCDPISEHNRLYWYRQTLGQGPEFLTYFQNEAQLEKSRLLSDRFSAERPKGSFSTLEIQRTEQGDSAMYLCASSPKTSSPPFEQYFGPGTRLTVT.

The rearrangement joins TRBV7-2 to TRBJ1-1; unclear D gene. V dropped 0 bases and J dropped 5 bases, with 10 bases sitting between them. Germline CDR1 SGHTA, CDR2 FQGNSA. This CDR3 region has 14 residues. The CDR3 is CASSLALVSTEAFF. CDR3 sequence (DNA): TGTGCCAGCAGCTTAGCGCTGGTGAGTACTGAAGCTTTCTTT.

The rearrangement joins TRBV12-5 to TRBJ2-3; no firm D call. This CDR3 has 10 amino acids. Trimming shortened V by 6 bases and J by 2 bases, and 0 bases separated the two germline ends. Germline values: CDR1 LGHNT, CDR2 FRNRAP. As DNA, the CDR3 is TGTGCTAGTGGCACAGATACGCAGTATTTT. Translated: CASGTDTQYF. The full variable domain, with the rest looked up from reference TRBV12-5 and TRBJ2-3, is DARVTQTPRHKVTEMGQEVTMRCQPILGHNTVFWYRQTMMQGLELLAYFRNRAPLDDSGMPKDRFSAEMPDATLATLKIQPSEPRDSAVYFCASGTDTQYFGPGTRLTVL.

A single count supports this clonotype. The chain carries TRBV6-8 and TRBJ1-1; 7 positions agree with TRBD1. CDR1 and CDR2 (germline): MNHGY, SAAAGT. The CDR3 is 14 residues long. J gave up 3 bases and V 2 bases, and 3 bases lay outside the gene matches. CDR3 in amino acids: CASSYPRGYTEAFF. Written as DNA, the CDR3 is TGTGCCAGCAGTTACCCCAGGGGGTACACTGAAGCTTTCTTT.

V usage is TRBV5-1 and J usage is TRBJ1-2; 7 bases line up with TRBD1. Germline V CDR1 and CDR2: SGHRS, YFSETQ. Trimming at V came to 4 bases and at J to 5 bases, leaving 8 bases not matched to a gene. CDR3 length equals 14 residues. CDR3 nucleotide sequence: TGCGCCAGCAGCACCGGACAGGTCCCTTATGGCTACACCTTC. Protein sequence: CASSTGQVPYGYTF.

In DNA form, the CDR3 reads TGTGCCAGCAGCTCCTCCCGGCGGGGGGCCTACAATGAGCAGTTCTTC. Its protein product is CASSSSRRGAYNEQFF. This sequence joins TRBV27 and TRBJ2-1; TRBD2 aligns across 8 bases. Germline loops: CDR1 MNHEY, CDR2 SMNVEV (reference sequence). V shed 6 bases and J 2 bases; nucleotides not matched to a gene: 9. This CDR3 contains 16 residues.

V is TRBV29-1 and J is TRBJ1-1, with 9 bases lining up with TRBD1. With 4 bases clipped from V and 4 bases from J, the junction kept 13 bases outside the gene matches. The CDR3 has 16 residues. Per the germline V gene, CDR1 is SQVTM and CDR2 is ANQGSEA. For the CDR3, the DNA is TGCAGCGTTGTTCCCCCACTACAGGGGGCTAGCACTGAAGCTTTCTTT. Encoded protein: CSVVPPLQGASTEAFF. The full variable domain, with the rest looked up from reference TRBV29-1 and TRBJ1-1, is SAVISQKPSRDICQRGTSLTIQCQVDSQVTMMFWYRQQPGQSLTLIATANQGSEATYESGFVIDKFPISRPNLTFSTLTVSNMSPEDSSIYLCSVVPPLQGASTEAFFGQGTRLTVV.

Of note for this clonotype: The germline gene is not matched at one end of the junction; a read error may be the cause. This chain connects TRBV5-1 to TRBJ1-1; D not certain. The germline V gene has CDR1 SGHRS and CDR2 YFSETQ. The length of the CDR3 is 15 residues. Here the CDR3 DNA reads TGCGCCAGCAGATTGGGTGGCAGTAGGAACACTGAAGCTTTCTTT. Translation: CASRLGGSRNTEAFF.

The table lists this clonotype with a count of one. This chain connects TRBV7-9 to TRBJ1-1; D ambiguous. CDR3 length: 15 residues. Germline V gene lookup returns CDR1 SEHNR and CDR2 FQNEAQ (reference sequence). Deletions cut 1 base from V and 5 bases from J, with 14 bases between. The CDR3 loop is CASSLDTSGPTEAFF. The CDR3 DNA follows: TGTGCCAGCAGCTTAGACACCAGTGGGCCTACTGAAGCTTTCTTT.